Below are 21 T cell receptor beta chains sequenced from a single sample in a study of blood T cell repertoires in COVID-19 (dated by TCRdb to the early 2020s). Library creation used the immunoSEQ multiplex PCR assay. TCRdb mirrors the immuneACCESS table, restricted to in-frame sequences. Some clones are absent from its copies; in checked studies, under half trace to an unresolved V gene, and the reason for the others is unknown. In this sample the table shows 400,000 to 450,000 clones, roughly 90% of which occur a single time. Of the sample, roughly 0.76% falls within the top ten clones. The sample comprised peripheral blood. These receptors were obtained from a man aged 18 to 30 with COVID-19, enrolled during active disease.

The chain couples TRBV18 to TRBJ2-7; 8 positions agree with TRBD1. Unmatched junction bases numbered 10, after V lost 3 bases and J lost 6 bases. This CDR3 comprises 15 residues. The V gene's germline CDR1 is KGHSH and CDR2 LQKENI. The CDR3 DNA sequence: TGTGCCAGCTCACCGAACTCCGACAGGGGACTCGAGCAGTACTTC. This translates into CASSPNSDRGLEQYF.

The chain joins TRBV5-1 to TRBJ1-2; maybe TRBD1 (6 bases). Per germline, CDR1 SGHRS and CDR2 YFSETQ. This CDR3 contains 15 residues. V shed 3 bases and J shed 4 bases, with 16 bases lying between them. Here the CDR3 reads CASSYEPTGPYGYTF. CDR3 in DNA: TGCGCCAGCAGCTACGAACCGACAGGACCCTATGGCTACACCTTC. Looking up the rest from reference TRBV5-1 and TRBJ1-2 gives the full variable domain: KAGVTQTPRYLIKTRGQQVTLSCSPISGHRSVSWYQQTPGQGLQFLFEYFSETQRNKGNFPGRFSGRQFSNSRSEMNVSTLELGDSALYLCASSYEPTGPYGYTFGSGTRLTVV.

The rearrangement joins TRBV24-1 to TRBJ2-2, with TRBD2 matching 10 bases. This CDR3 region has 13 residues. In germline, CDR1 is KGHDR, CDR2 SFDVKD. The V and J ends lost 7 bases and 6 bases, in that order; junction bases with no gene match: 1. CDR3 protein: CATRLAGSGELFF. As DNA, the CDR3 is TGTGCCACCAGACTAGCGGGATCCGGGGAGCTGTTTTTT.

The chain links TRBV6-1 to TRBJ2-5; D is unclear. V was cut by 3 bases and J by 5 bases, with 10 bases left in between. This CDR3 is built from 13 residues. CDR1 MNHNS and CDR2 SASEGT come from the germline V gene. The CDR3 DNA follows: TGTGCCAGCAGTGATTTGTCCGGGGAGACCCAGTACTTC. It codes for CASSDLSGETQYF.

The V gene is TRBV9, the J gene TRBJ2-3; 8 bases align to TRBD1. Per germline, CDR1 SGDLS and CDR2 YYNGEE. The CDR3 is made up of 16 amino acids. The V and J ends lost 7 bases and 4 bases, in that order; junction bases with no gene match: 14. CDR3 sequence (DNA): TGTGCCAGCTGCATAAGACAGGGGAGTAGAGCAGATACGCAGTATTTT. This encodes CASCIRQGSRADTQYF.

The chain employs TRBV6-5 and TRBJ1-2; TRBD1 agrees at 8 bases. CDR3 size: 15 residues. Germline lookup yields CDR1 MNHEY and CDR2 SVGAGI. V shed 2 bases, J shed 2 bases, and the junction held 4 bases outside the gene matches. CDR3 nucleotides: TGTGCCAGCAGTTACGGGGACAGGCCCAACTATGGCTACACCTTC. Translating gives CASSYGDRPNYGYTF.

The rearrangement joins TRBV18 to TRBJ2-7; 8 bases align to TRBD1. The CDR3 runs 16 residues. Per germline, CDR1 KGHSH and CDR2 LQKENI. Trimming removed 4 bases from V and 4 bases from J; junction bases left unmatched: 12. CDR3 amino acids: CASSLGQGTYLYEQYF. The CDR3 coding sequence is TGTGCCAGCTCACTCGGACAGGGAACATACCTATACGAGCAGTACTTC.

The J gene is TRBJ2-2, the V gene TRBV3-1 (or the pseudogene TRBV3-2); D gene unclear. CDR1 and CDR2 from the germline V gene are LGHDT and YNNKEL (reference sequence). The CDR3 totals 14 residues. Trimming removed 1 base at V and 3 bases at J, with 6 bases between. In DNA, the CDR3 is TGTGCCAGCAGCCAAGCCAGTTACACCGGGGAGCTGTTTTTT. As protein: CASSQASYTGELFF.

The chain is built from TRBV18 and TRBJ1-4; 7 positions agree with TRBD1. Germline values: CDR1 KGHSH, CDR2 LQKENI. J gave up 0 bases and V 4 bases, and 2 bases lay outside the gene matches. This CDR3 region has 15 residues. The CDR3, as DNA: TGTGCCAGCTCACGAGACAGGGCAACTAATGAAAAACTGTTTTTT. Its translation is CASSRDRATNEKLFF.

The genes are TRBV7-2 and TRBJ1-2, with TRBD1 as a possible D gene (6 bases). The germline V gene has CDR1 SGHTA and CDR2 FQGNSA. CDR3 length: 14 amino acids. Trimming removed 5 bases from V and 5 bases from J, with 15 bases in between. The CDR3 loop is CASSTRTEDYGYTF. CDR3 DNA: TGTGCCAGCAGCACCAGGACAGAGGATTATGGCTACACCTTC.

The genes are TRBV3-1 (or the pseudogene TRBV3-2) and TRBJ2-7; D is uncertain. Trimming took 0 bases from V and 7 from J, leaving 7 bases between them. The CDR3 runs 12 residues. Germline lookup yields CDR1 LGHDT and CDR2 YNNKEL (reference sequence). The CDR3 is CASSQDWSEQYF. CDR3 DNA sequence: TGTGCCAGCAGCCAAGATTGGAGTGAGCAGTACTTC.

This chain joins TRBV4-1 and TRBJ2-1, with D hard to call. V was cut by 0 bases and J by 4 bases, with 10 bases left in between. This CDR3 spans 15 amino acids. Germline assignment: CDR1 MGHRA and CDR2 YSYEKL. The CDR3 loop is CASSQEGDLYNEQFF. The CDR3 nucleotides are TGCGCCAGCAGCCAAGAAGGAGACTTGTACAATGAGCAGTTCTTC.

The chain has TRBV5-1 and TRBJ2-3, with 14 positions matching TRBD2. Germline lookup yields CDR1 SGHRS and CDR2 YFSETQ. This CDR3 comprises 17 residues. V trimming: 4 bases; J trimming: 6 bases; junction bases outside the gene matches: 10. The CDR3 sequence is CASSGGTSGRFGDTQYF. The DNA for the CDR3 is TGCGCCAGCAGCGGAGGGACTAGCGGGAGATTTGGGGATACGCAGTATTTT.

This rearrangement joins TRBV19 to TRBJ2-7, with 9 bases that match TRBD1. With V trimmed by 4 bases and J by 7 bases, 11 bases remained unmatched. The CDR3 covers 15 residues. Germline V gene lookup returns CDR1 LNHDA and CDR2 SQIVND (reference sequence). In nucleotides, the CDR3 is TGTGCCAGTAGTAGCACGGGACAGGGAGGCACGGAGCAGTACTTC. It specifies CASSSTGQGGTEQYF.

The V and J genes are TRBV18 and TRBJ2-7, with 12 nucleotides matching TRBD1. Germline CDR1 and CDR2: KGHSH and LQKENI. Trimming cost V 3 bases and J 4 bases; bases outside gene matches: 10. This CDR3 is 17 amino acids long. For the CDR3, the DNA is TGTGCCAGCTCACCGGCTATTGGGACAGGGGGCCGGTACGAGCAGTACTTC. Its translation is CASSPAIGTGGRYEQYF. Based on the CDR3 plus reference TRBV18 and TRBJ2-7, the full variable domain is NAGVMQNPRHLVRRRGQEARLRCSPMKGHSHVYWYRQLPEEGLKFMVYLQKENIIDESGMPKERFSAEFPKEGPSILRIQQVVRGDSAAYFCASSPAIGTGGRYEQYFGPGTRLTVT.

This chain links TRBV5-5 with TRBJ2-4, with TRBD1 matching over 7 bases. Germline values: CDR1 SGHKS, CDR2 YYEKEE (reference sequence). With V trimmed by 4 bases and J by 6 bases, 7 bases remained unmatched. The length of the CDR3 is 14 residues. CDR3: CASSRRQGPNIQYF. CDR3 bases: TGTGCCAGCAGCCGACGACAGGGCCCAAACATTCAGTACTTC.

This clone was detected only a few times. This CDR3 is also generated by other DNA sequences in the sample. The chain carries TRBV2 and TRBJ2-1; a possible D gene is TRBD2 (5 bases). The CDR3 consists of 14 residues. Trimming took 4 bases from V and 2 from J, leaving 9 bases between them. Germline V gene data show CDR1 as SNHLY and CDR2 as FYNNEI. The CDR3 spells CASSAGGPYNEQFF. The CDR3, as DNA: TGTGCCAGCAGTGCGGGCGGGCCCTACAATGAGCAGTTCTTC.

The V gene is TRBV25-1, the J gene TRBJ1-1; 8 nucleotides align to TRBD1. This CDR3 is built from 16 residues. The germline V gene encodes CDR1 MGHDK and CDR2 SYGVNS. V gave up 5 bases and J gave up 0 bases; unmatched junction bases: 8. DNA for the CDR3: TGTGCCAGCAGTCTCCGGACAGGGCGCATGAACACTGAAGCTTTCTTT. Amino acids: CASSLRTGRMNTEAFF.

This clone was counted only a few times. This CDR3 is CASSEYSQGRADTIYF. CDR3 in DNA: TGTGCCAGCAGTGAATACTCACAGGGTCGGGCAGACACCATATATTTT. The chain employs TRBV25-1 and TRBJ1-3; possible D gene TRBD1, 6 bases. V was pared by 0 bases and J by 8 bases, with 17 bases between. There are 16 residues in the CDR3. Germline CDR1 MGHDK, CDR2 SYGVNS.

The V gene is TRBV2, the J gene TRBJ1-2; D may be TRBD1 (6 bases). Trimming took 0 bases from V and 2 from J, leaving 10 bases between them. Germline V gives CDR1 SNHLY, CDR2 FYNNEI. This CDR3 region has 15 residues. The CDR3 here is CASSEARTVNYGYTF. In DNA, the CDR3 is TGTGCCAGCAGTGAAGCCCGGACAGTAAACTATGGCTACACCTTC.

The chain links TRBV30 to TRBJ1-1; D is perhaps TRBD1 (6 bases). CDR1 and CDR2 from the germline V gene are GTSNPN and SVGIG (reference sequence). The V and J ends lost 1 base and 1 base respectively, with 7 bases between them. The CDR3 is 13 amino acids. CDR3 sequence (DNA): TGTGCCTGGAGTGGGGGACAGAACACTGAAGCTTTCTTT. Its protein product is CAWSGGQNTEAFF.